This TCR beta chain stems from a study of response to subunit inactivated influenza vaccine (dated by TCRdb to the late 2010s). Regarding the complete study: Deep quantitative profiling of the T cell receptor repertoire was used in the study to follow responses to a trivalent subunit inactivated influenza vaccine.

The investigation overall reported the following: The authors proposed that each seasonal influenza vaccination may bring in only a limited number of new T cells.

From its cysteine to its phenylalanine, the CDR3 spans 13 amino acids. The read is trimmed to its CDR3 DNA, 39 bases read in frame from base 1. As encoded in the germline V gene (reference sequence), CDR1 is DFQATT while CDR2 is SNEGSKA. Unmatched junction bases come to 2, with V trimmed by 2 bases and J by 4 bases. This clonotype was seen only a few times. There is no known antigen for this receptor. Nothing much larger sits one base from this clone, and base qualities are not available. The library was made by RT-PCR. These reads were obtained on an Illumina HiSeq 2500. The public reads were run again by TCRdb, first through fastp at Q25 and then through MiXCR, and only productive beta chains were kept. Rows are unified per CDR3 protein, each entry keeping the most common DNA and genes. The sample has approximately 500,000 distinct CDR3 sequences on record, approximately 12% of them singletons. The ten largest clones capture around 12% of the sample.

What this sample's time point label stands for: 45 days after influenza vaccine administration. Recombination linked TRBV20-1 to TRBJ2-5; a stretch of 9 junction bases matches TRBD1. The receptor's source is a man between 50 and 59 years old who received an inactivated influenza vaccine. Donor details come from another sample of the same person, matched by shared clones. Sequenced material: PBMCs from blood, taken 45 days after vaccination. The nucleotide sequence is TGCAGTGCTAGAAAGGGACAGGGAGAGACCCAGTACTTC. This sequence encodes CSARKGQGETQYF.